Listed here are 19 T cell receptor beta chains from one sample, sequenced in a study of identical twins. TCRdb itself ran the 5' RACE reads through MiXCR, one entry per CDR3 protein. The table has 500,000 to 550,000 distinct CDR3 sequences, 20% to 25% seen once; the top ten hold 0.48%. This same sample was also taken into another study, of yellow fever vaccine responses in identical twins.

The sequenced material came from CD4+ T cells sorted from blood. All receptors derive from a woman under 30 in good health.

CDR3 amino acids: CASSRGSGTGGNQPQHF. The CDR3 DNA reads TGTGCCAGCAGTCGGGGGTCGGGGACAGGAGGGAATCAGCCCCAGCATTTT. V and J are TRBV28 and TRBJ1-5; 8 bases agree with TRBD1. The V gene's germline CDR1 is MDHEN and CDR2 SYDVKM. This CDR3 spans 17 amino acids. The V and J ends lost 5 bases and 4 bases, in that order; junction bases with no gene match: 13.

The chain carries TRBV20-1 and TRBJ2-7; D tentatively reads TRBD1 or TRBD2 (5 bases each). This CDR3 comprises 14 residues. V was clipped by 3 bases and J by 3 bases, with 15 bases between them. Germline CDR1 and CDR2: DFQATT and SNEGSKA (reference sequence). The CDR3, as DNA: TGCAGTGCTAGCTACCGGGACGGAGGCTACGAGCAGTACTTC. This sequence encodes CSASYRDGGYEQYF.

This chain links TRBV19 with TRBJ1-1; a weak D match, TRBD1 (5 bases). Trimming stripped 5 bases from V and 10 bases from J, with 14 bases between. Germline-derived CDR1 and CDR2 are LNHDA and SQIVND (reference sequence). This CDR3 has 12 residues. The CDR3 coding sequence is TGTGCCAGTAGTCGGCATCCTCAGGGAGCTTTCTTT. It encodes CASSRHPQGAFF.

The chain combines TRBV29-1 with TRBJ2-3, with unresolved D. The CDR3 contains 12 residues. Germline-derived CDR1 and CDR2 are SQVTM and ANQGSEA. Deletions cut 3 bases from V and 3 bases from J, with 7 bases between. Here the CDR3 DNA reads TGCAGCGTTGATAAGCAGACAGATACGCAGTATTTT. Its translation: CSVDKQTDTQYF.

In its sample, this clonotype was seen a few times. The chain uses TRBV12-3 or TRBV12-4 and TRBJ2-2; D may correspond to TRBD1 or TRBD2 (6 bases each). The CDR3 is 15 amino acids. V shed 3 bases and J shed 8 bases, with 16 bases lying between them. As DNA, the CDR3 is TGTGCCAGCAGTTTCGGGGGCCCTGGGGTTGGGGAGCTGTTTTTT. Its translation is CASSFGGPGVGELFF.

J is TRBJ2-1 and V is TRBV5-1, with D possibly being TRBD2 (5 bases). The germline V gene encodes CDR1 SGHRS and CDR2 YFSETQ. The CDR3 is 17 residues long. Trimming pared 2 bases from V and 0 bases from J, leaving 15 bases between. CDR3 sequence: CASSFALTRNSYNEQFF. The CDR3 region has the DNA TGCGCCAGCAGCTTTGCCCTAACTAGAAACTCCTACAATGAGCAGTTCTTC.

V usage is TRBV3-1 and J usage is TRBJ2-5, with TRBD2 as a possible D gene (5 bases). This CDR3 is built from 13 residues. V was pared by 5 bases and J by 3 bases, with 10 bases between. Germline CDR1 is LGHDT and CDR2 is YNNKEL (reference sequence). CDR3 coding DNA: TGTGCCAGCAGCGGGCGGGCCAAAGAGACCCAGTACTTC. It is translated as CASSGRAKETQYF.

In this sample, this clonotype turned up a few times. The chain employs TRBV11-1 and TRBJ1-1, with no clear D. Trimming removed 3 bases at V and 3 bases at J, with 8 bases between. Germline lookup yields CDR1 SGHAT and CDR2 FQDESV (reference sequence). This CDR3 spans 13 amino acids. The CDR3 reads CASSFFGDTEAFF. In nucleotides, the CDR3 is TGTGCCAGCAGCTTCTTCGGGGACACTGAAGCTTTCTTT.

CDR3 coding DNA: TGCAGTGCAACACTAGTTCCGGGGTCCCAGTACTTC. Protein product: CSATLVPGSQYF. The V call is TRBV20-1, the J call TRBJ2-5, with TRBD2 as a possible D gene (5 bases). The germline V gene encodes CDR1 DFQATT and CDR2 SNEGSKA (reference sequence). Trimming took 6 bases from V and 9 from J, leaving 17 bases between them. This CDR3 comprises 12 residues.

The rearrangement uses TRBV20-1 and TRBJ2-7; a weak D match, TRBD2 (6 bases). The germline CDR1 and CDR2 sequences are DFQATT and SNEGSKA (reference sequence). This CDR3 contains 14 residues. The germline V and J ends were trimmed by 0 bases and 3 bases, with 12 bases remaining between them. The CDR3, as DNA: TGCAGTGCTAGAGATCGCCAGGGAGGCTACGAGCAGTACGTC. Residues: CSARDRQGGYEQYV.

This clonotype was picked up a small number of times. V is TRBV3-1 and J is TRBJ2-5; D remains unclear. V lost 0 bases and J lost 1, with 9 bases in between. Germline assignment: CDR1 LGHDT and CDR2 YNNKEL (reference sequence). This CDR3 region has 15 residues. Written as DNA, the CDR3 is TGTGCCAGCAGCCAAGAAGGGCGCAGCCAAGAGACCCAGTACTTC. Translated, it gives CASSQEGRSQETQYF.

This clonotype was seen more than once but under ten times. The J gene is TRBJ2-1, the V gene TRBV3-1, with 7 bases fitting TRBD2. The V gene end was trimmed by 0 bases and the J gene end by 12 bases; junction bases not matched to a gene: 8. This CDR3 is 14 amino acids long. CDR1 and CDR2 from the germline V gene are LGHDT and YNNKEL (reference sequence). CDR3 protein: CASSQDGGGIGQFF. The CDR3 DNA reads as TGTGCCAGCAGCCAAGATGGGGGGGGAATTGGGCAGTTCTTC.

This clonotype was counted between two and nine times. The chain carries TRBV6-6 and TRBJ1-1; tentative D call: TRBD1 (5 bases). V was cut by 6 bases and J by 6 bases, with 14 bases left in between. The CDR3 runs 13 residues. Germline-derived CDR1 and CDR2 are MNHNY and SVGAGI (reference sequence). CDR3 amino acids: CASSIRENPEAFF. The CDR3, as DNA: TGTGCCAGCAGCATCAGGGAAAACCCTGAAGCTTTCTTT.

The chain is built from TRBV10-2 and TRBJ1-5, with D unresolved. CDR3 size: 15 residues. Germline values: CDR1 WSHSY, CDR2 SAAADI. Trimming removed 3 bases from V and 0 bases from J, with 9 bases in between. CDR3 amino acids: CASSDPDHSNQPQHF. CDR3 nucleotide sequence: TGCGCCAGCAGTGACCCGGATCATAGCAATCAGCCCCAGCATTTT.

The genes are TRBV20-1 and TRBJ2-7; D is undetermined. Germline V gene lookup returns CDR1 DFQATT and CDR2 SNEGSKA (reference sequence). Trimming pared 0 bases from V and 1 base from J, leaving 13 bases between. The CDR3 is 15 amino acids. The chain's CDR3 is CSARDSTRLSYEQYF. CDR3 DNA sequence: TGCAGTGCTAGAGATTCAACACGTCTATCCTACGAGCAGTACTTC.

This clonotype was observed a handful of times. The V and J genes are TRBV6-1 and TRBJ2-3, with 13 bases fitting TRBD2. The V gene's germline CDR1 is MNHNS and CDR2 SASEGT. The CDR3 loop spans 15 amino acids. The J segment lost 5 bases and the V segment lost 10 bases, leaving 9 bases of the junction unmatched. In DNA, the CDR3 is TGTGCCACCCAACGGAGACTAGCGGGAGGAGATACGCAGTATTTT. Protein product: CATQRRLAGGDTQYF.

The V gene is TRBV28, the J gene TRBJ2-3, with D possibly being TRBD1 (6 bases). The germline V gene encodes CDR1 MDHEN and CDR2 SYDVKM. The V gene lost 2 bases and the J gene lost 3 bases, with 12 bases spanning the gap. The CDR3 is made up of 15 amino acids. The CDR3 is CASSLNREGTDTQYF. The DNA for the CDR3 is TGTGCCAGCAGTTTAAACAGGGAAGGTACAGATACGCAGTATTTT.

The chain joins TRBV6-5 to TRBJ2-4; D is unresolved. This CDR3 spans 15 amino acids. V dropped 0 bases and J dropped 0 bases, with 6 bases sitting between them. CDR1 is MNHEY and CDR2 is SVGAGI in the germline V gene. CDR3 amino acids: CASSYSRQAKNIQYF. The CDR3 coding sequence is TGTGCCAGCAGTTACTCACGCCAAGCCAAAAACATTCAGTACTTC.

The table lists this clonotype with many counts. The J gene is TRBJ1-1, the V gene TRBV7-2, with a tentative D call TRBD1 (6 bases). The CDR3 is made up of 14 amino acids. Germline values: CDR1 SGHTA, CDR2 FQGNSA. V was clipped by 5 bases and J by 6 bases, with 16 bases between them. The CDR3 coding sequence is TGTGCCAGCAGCCGCCTCAGGGGTGGCGCTGAAGCTTTCTTT. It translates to CASSRLRGGAEAFF.